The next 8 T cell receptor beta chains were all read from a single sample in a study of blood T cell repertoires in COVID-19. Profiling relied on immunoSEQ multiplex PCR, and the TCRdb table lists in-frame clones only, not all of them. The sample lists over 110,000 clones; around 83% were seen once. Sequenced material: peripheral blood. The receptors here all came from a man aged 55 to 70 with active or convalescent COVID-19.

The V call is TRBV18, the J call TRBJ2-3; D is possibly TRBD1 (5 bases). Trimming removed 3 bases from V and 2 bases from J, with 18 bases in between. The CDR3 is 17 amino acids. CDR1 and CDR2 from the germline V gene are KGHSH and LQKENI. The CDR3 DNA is TGTGCCAGCTCACCCGCTTCCTCCAGGGTGGTCACAGATACGCAGTATTTT. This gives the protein CASSPASSRVVTDTQYF.

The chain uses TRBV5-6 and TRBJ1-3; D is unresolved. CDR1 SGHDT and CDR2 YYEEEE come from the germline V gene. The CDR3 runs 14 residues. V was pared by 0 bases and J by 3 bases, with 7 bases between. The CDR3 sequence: CASSLADYGNTIYF. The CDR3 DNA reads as TGTGCCAGCAGCTTGGCGGACTATGGAAACACCATATATTTT.

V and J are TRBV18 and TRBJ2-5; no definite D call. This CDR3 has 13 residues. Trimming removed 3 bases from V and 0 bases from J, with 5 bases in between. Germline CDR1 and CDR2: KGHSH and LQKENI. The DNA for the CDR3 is TGTGCCAGCTCACCCCAGTACCAAGAGACCCAGTACTTC. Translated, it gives CASSPQYQETQYF.

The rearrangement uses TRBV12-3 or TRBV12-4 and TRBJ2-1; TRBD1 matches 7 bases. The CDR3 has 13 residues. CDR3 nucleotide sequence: TGTGCTTCTGGACAGGCGACCTACAATGAGCAGTTCTTC. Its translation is CASGQATYNEQFF.

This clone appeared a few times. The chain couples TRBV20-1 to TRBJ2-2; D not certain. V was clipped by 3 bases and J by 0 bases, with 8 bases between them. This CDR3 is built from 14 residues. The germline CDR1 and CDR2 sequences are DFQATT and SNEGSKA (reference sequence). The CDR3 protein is CSASGGANTGELFF. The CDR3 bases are TGCAGTGCTAGTGGTGGAGCGAACACCGGGGAGCTGTTTTTT.

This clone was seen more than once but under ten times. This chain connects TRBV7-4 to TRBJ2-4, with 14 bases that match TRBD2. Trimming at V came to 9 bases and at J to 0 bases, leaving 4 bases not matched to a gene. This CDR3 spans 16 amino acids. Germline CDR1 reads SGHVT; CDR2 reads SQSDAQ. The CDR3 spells CARTSGRVLAKNIQYF. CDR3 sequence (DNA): TGTGCCAGGACTAGCGGGAGGGTATTAGCCAAAAACATTCAGTACTTC. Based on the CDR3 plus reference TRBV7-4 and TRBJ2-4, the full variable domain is GAGVSQSPRYKVAKRGRDVALRCDSISGHVTLYWYRQTLGQGSEVLTYSQSDAQRDKSGRPSGRFSAERPERSVSTLKIQRTEQGDSAVYLCARTSGRVLAKNIQYFGAGTRLSVL.

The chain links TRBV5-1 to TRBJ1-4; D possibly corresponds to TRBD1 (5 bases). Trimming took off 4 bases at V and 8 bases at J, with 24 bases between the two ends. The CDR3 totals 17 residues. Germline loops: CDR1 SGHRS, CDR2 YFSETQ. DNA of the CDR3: TGCGCCAGCAGCCCGGAGCGGGACTCCCCGTCTTGGGAAAAACTGTTTTTT. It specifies CASSPERDSPSWEKLFF.

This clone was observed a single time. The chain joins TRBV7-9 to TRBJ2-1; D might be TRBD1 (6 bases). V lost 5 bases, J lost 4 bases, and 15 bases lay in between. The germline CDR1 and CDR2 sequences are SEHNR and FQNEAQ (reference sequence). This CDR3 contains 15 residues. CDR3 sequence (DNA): TGTGCCAGCAGCAAGGCCGACAGGAGTTACAATGAGCAGTTCTTC. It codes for CASSKADRSYNEQFF.